Listed below are T cell receptor beta chains from one sample, sequenced in a study of blood T cell repertoires in COVID-19. Data came from immunoSEQ multiplex PCR; TCRdb stores just in-frame clones and leaves some out. The top ten clones hold 2% to 2.5% of a sample with about 110,000 clones, over 75% of them seen once. Sequencing was performed on peripheral blood. All receptors derive from a human donor in a cohort sampled during active COVID-19. The CDR3 runs from the conserved cysteine through the conserved F or W. A D gene is named only where the DNA matches it firmly. Rows give clone size only sometimes, using once, few, many, or a class for an expanded clone.

>TRBD1|-|TRBJ2-5|TRBV7-7
TGTGCTAGCAGCTTGGTTACCCACCGGACAGGATGGGAGACCCAGTACTTC
CASSLVTHRTGWETQYF
>TRBD2|-|TRBJ2-5|TRBV5-5
TGTGCCAGCAGCTTGGCGCCTAGCGGGAAAAAAGAGACCCAGTACTTC
CASSLAPSGKKETQYF
>TRBD1|-|TRBJ1-2|TRBV3-1/TRBV3-2
TGTGCCAGCAGCCTCCGGGACAGGGGTCCCTATGGCTACACCTTC
CASSLRDRGPYGYTF
>-|-|TRBJ1-1|TRBV3-1/TRBV3-2
TGTGCCAGCAGCCTGAGGGGGAGTCAGGGCACTGAAGCTTTCTTT
CASSLRGSQGTEAFF
>TRBD1|-|TRBJ1-2|TRBV7-8
TGTGCCAGCAGCTTAGGGGCAGGGGGAAACTATGGCTACACCTTC
CASSLGAGGNYGYTF
>TRBD1|-|TRBJ2-5|TRBV5-1
TGCGCCAGCAGCTCGCTGACAGGGTCCCAAGAGACCCAGTACTTC
CASSSLTGSQETQYF
>-|-|TRBJ1-2|TRBV3-1/TRBV3-2
TGTGCCAGCAGCCAAGGGACAGTTGGCTACACCTTC
CASSQGTVGYTF
>TRBD1|-|TRBJ1-5|TRBV10-3
TGTGCCATCAGTGAGTCAACGGTGGACAGGGAGAATCAGCCCCAGCATTTT
CAISESTVDRENQPQHF
>-|-|TRBJ2-1|TRBV9
TGTGCCAGCAGCCGGCAAGATTGGGACTCAGAATACAATGAGCAGTTCTTC
CASSRQDWDSEYNEQFF
>-|-|TRBJ1-2|TRBV7-9
TGTGCCAGCAGCATCGACAGGAACTATGGCTACACCTTC
CASSIDRNYGYTF
>TRBD1|-|TRBJ1-2|TRBV28
TGTGCCAGCAGGACGGGACAGGGGGCGGTTGGCTACACCTTC
CASRTGQGAVGYTF
>-|-|TRBJ2-7|TRBV18
TGTGCCAGCTCACCACCTAGCGGCACCTACGAGCAGTACTTC
CASSPPSGTYEQYF
>-|-|TRBJ1-5|TRBV19
TGTGCCAGTAGTATAGCTGCACGGCAGCCCCAGCATTTT
CASSIAARQPQHF
>-|-|TRBJ1-2|TRBV6-5
TGTGCCAGCATTACTAACTATGGCTACACCTTC
CASITNYGYTF
>TRBD2|-|TRBJ2-7|TRBV7-2
TGTGCCAGCAGCTTAAGCGCTAGCGGTTACTACGAGCAGTACTTC
CASSLSASGYYEQYF
>TRBD2|-|TRBJ2-3|TRBV5-4
TGTGCCAGCAGCTTTCCGGGACTAGGGGGAGATACGCAGTATTTT
CASSFPGLGGDTQYF
>-|-|TRBJ2-3|TRBV9
TGTGCCAGCAGCGTAGTAGGGGATTTAAGAGATACGCAGTATTTT
CASSVVGDLRDTQYF
>TRBD1|once|TRBJ2-1|TRBV5-6
TGTGCCAGCAGCAAGGGACAGGGGGCCTACAATGAGCAGTTCTTC
CASSKGQGAYNEQFF
>-|-|TRBJ2-2|TRBV11-2
TGTGCCAGCAACGGACAGTTCCCCGGGGAGCTGTTTTTT
CASNGQFPGELFF
>TRBD2|-|TRBJ2-3|TRBV7-3
TGTGCCAGCAGCACTAGCGGGGGTCGAGATACGCAGTATTTT
CASSTSGGRDTQYF
>-|-|TRBJ1-1|TRBV7-6
TGTGCCAGCAGCTTACAGGTGAACACTGAAGCTTTCTTT
CASSLQVNTEAFF
>-|few|TRBJ1-6|TRBV6-1
TGTGCCAGCAGTGAAGGGAGCTCCTATAATTCACCCCTCCACTTT
CASSEGSSYNSPLHF
>-|once|TRBJ2-5|TRBV5-8
TGTGCCAGCAATCGGGTTCAAGAGACCCAGTACTTC
CASNRVQETQYF
>TRBD1|-|TRBJ2-1|TRBV18
TGTGCCAGCTCACCGGGACAGAATGTCTACAATGAGCAGTTCTTC
CASSPGQNVYNEQFF